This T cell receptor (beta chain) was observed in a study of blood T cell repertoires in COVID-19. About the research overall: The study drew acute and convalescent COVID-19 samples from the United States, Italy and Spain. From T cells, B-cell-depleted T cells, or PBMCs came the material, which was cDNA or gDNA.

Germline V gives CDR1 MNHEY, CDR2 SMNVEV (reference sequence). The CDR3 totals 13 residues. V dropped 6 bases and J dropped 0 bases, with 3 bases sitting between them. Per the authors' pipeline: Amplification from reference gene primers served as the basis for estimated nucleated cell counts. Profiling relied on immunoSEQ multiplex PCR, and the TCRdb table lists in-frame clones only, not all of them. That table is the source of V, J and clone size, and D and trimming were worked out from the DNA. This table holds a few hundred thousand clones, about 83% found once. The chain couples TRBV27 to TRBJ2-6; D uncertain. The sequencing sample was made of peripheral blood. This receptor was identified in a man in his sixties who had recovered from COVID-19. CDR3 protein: CASSLSGANVLTF. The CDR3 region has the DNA TGTGCCAGCAGCCTCTCTGGGGCCAACGTCCTGACTTTC.